The rows below give T cell receptor beta chains drawn from one sample of a study of blood T cells in healthy people across ages. Each CDR3 protein gets one entry after TCRdb re-called the 5' RACE reads with MiXCR. This sample yields 900,000 to 950,000 distinct CDR3 sequences, of which about 28% are seen a single time; 10% to 13% belongs to the top ten. These data are also associated with another study on T cells of mothers and their children.

The specimen was blood. These receptors originate from a woman aged 40 to 49 in good health. CDR3s include the opening cysteine and the closing phenylalanine or tryptophan. The order of the fields is V gene, clone size, D gene, J gene, CDR3 DNA, CDR3 protein. A D gene is named only where the DNA matches it firmly. Clone size, where shown, is once, few, many, or a class for clones that have expanded.

v_call: TRBV4-3
clone_size: many
d_call: TRBD1
j_call: TRBJ1-2
cdr3_nt: TGCGCCAGCAGCCCAACTCGACAGGGTTTCTCTGGCTACACCTTC
cdr3_aa: CASSPTRQGFSGYTF

v_call: TRBV20-1
clone_size: -
d_call: -
j_call: TRBJ1-4
cdr3_nt: TGCAGTGCTAGAGTGGGGTCAACTAATGAAAAACTGTTTTTT
cdr3_aa: CSARVGSTNEKLFF

v_call: TRBV27
clone_size: -
d_call: TRBD1
j_call: TRBJ1-6
cdr3_nt: TGTGCCAGCCGCGGAACGGGCAGGGGGCTACTTATCAATAATTCACCCCTCCACTTT
cdr3_aa: CASRGTGRGLLINNSPLHF

v_call: TRBV25-1
clone_size: few
d_call: TRBD1
j_call: TRBJ2-7
cdr3_nt: TGTGCCAGCAGCGATGTACAGGGGCCAGGCTACGAGCAGTACTTC
cdr3_aa: CASSDVQGPGYEQYF

v_call: TRBV29-1
clone_size: many
d_call: -
j_call: TRBJ2-1
cdr3_nt: TGCAGCGTTGAGCCAGGGGACCAAAGCTCCTACAATGAGCAGTTCTTC
cdr3_aa: CSVEPGDQSSYNEQFF

v_call: TRBV7-9
clone_size: many
d_call: TRBD1
j_call: TRBJ2-7
cdr3_nt: TGTGCCAGCAGCGTTGGGACAGCGGATATCTACGAGCAGTACTTC
cdr3_aa: CASSVGTADIYEQYF

v_call: TRBV6-2/TRBV6-3
clone_size: few
d_call: -
j_call: TRBJ2-2
cdr3_nt: TGTGCCAGCAGTTATAACCCCTACAGGGACGTCGCGAACACCGGGGAGCTGTTTTTT
cdr3_aa: CASSYNPYRDVANTGELFF

v_call: TRBV3-1
clone_size: -
d_call: -
j_call: TRBJ1-2
cdr3_nt: TGTGCCAGCAGCCAAAACTCGGGACGGCCCTATGGCTACACCTTC
cdr3_aa: CASSQNSGRPYGYTF

v_call: TRBV12-3/TRBV12-4
clone_size: -
d_call: -
j_call: TRBJ1-2
cdr3_nt: TGTGCCAGCAGTCTCCCCGGGACTCCATATGGCTACACCTTC
cdr3_aa: CASSLPGTPYGYTF

v_call: TRBV2
clone_size: -
d_call: TRBD1
j_call: TRBJ2-7
cdr3_nt: TGTGCCAGCAGTGCCGCCCGAGGACAGGGCTACGAGCAGTACTTC
cdr3_aa: CASSAARGQGYEQYF

v_call: TRBV7-9
clone_size: many
d_call: -
j_call: TRBJ2-7
cdr3_nt: TGTGCCAGCATCGACTACTCCACCTACGAGCAGTACTTC
cdr3_aa: CASIDYSTYEQYF

v_call: TRBV7-9
clone_size: -
d_call: -
j_call: TRBJ1-1
cdr3_nt: TGTGCCAGCAGCTCCCAAACAGCTTGGGATGAAGCTTTCTTT
cdr3_aa: CASSSQTAWDEAFF

v_call: TRBV7-2
clone_size: few
d_call: TRBD2
j_call: TRBJ2-3
cdr3_nt: TGTGCCAGCAACAAGTTGGGGGGGGTTGGCACAGATACGCAGTATTTT
cdr3_aa: CASNKLGGVGTDTQYF

v_call: TRBV27
clone_size: -
d_call: TRBD1
j_call: TRBJ1-5
cdr3_nt: TGTGCCAGCAGGTTCCAGGGGGCGGCTCAGCCCCAGCATTTT
cdr3_aa: CASRFQGAAQPQHF

v_call: TRBV6-6
clone_size: -
d_call: TRBD2
j_call: TRBJ2-7
cdr3_nt: TGTGCCAGCAGTTATGGGGCGGGGGGGAATTCCTACAATGAGCAGTACTTC
cdr3_aa: CASSYGAGGNSYNEQYF

v_call: TRBV20-1
clone_size: -
d_call: -
j_call: TRBJ1-6
cdr3_nt: TGCAGTGCACAAGGGGTGGGGACCCCCTATAATTCACCCCTCCACTTT
cdr3_aa: CSAQGVGTPYNSPLHF

v_call: TRBV4-3
clone_size: few
d_call: -
j_call: TRBJ1-3
cdr3_nt: TGCGCCAGCAGCCAAGATTCGCGGAACACCATATATTTT
cdr3_aa: CASSQDSRNTIYF

v_call: TRBV20-1
clone_size: few
d_call: TRBD1
j_call: TRBJ1-5
cdr3_nt: TGCAGTGCTCCCTCACAGGGGAGGAATCAGCCCCAGCATTTT
cdr3_aa: CSAPSQGRNQPQHF

v_call: TRBV5-1
clone_size: -
d_call: -
j_call: TRBJ1-4
cdr3_nt: TGCGCCAGCAGCGCGGTCGGTCAGGGAAATGAAAAACTGTTTTTT
cdr3_aa: CASSAVGQGNEKLFF

v_call: TRBV24-1
clone_size: -
d_call: TRBD1
j_call: TRBJ2-3
cdr3_nt: TGTGCCACCAGTGACCCCGTGACAGGGTTGAGCACAGATACGCAGTATTTT
cdr3_aa: CATSDPVTGLSTDTQYF

v_call: TRBV10-3
clone_size: few
d_call: TRBD1
j_call: TRBJ1-2
cdr3_nt: TGTGCCATCAGCCGGGACAGTCAATCCCAAGCAAGCTATGGCTACACCTTC
cdr3_aa: CAISRDSQSQASYGYTF

v_call: TRBV20-1
clone_size: -
d_call: -
j_call: TRBJ1-1
cdr3_nt: TGCAGTGCTGAACACATGAACACTGAAGCTTTCTTT
cdr3_aa: CSAEHMNTEAFF

v_call: TRBV11-2
clone_size: -
d_call: -
j_call: TRBJ2-7
cdr3_nt: TGTGCCAGCAGCCCACGCCGGGCAGGGACCATGCTTGAGCAGTACTTC
cdr3_aa: CASSPRRAGTMLEQYF

v_call: TRBV4-3
clone_size: many
d_call: TRBD1
j_call: TRBJ2-1
cdr3_nt: TGCGCCAGCAGTCCCGACCGGGACAGGTTCAATGAGCAGTTCTTC
cdr3_aa: CASSPDRDRFNEQFF

v_call: TRBV10-3
clone_size: many
d_call: -
j_call: TRBJ2-1
cdr3_nt: TGTGCCATCAGTGCCGGGACTGTCGACAATGAGCAGTTCTTC
cdr3_aa: CAISAGTVDNEQFF

v_call: TRBV28
clone_size: -
d_call: -
j_call: TRBJ1-2
cdr3_nt: TGTGTCAGCATCCCTGGGGGGGCAAACTATGGCTACACCTTC
cdr3_aa: CVSIPGGANYGYTF

v_call: TRBV28
clone_size: -
d_call: -
j_call: TRBJ1-2
cdr3_nt: TGTGCCAGCAGTTTCGGGGGGATTCGCTATGGCTACACCTTC
cdr3_aa: CASSFGGIRYGYTF

v_call: TRBV6-1
clone_size: -
d_call: -
j_call: TRBJ1-2
cdr3_nt: TGTGCCAGCAGGTCCGACAGCCTGCCCTATGGCTACACCTTC
cdr3_aa: CASRSDSLPYGYTF

v_call: TRBV7-9
clone_size: -
d_call: -
j_call: TRBJ1-6
cdr3_nt: TGTGCCAGCAGCTCCCTCGGTTCCTATAATTCACCCCTCCACTTT
cdr3_aa: CASSSLGSYNSPLHF